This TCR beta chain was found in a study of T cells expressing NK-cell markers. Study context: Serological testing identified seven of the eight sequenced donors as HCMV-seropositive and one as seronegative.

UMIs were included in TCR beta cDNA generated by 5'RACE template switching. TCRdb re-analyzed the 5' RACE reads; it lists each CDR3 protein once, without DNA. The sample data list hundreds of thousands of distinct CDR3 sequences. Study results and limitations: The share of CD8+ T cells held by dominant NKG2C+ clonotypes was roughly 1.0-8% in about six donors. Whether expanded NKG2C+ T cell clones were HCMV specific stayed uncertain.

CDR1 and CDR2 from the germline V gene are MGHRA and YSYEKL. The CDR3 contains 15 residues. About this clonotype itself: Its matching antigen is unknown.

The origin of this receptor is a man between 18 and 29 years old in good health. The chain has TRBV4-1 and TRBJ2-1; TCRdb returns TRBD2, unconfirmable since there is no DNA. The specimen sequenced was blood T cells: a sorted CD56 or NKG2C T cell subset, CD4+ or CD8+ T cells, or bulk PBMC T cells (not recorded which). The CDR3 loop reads CASSQGFGLGNEQFF.